The 24 T cell receptor beta chains reported below all come from one sample, sequenced in a study of response to subunit inactivated influenza vaccine. TCRdb re-called the RT-PCR reads through MiXCR, storing one row per CDR3 protein. This sample carries about 530,000 distinct CDR3 sequences, over 10% of them seen once, and the ten largest clones take around 13%. The sample consisted of PBMCs from blood, taken 35 to 45 days after vaccination. The receptors were gathered from a man aged 50 to 60 who received an inactivated influenza vaccine.

The rearrangement uses TRBV4-3 and TRBJ2-7, with D possibly being TRBD1 (5 bases). The CDR3 runs 17 residues. Germline V lookup: CDR1 LGHNA, CDR2 YSLEER. The V and J ends lost 0 bases and 0 bases respectively, with 15 bases between them. DNA of the CDR3: TGCGCCAGCAGCCAAGATTTCCAGGGATTAAGCTCCTACGAGCAGTACTTC. Protein sequence: CASSQDFQGLSSYEQYF.

The genes are TRBV19 and TRBJ2-1; 8 nucleotides match TRBD2. V was clipped by 1 base and J by 6 bases; unmatched bases: 5. The CDR3 consists of 15 residues. Per germline, CDR1 LNHDA and CDR2 SQIVND (reference sequence). CDR3 nucleotides: TGTGCCAGTAGTATAGCTAGCGGGCCTTTCAATGAGCAGTTCTTC. This encodes CASSIASGPFNEQFF.

This clonotype was recorded many times. The genes are TRBV3-1 and TRBJ2-7, with 8 bases aligning to TRBD2. CDR3 length equals 13 residues. V was pared by 4 bases and J by 6 bases, with 5 bases of the junction left unmatched. Germline CDR1 reads LGHDT; CDR2 reads YNNKEL (reference sequence). The CDR3 spells CASSPRLATEQYF. CDR3 nucleotide sequence: TGTGCCAGCAGCCCTAGACTAGCGACCGAGCAGTACTTC.

This rearrangement joins TRBV3-1 to TRBJ2-1; possible D gene TRBD2, 6 bases. Germline lookup yields CDR1 LGHDT and CDR2 YNNKEL (reference sequence). Trimming removed 1 base at V and 15 bases at J, with 19 bases between. The CDR3 has 14 residues. The DNA for the CDR3 is TGTGCCAGCAGCCAAGGAGGAACGGAGGGGCGGCGGTTCTTC. It translates to CASSQGGTEGRRFF.

About this clonotype: One end of the junction is discordant with germline, which a read error may explain. CDR3 DNA: TGCAGCGTTGCGGAAGAGAGCCAGTACTTC. Protein product: CSVAEESQYF. The chain joins TRBV29-1 to TRBJ2-5, with D hard to call. The V gene's germline CDR1 is SQVTM and CDR2 ANQGSEA. The CDR3 covers 10 residues.

The rearrangement joins TRBV7-9 to TRBJ2-1, with TRBD2 matching over 9 bases. The CDR3 is 12 amino acids. J lost 7 bases, V lost 11 bases, and 6 bases had no gene match. Germline CDR1 is SEHNR and CDR2 is FQNEAQ (reference sequence). The CDR3 nucleotides are TGTGCCGCGACTAGCGGTCCGAATGAGCAGTTCTTC. This encodes CAATSGPNEQFF.

J is TRBJ2-1 and V is TRBV7-7, with 12 bases fitting TRBD2. Looked up from germline, CDR1 is SSHAT and CDR2 is FNYEAQ (reference sequence). CDR3 length: 16 residues. The junction had 7 bases not matched to a gene; V was cut back by 5 bases and J by 5 bases. The CDR3 nucleotides are TGTGCCAGCAGCCCCTGGACTAGCGGGGTTAACAATGAGCAGTTCTTC. This sequence encodes CASSPWTSGVNNEQFF.

This clonotype was counted many times. The V and J genes are TRBV6-1 and TRBJ2-3, with D possibly TRBD2 on 7 matching bases. Germline loops: CDR1 MNHNS, CDR2 SASEGT. Trimming removed 5 bases at V and 6 bases at J, with 15 bases between. This CDR3 contains 14 residues. The CDR3: CASSKRGGWDTQYF. The CDR3 DNA follows: TGTGCCAGCAGTAAAAGGGGGGGTTGGGATACGCAGTATTTT.

This clonotype has only a few counts. This chain links TRBV6-5 with TRBJ2-1, with 12 bases matching TRBD2. Germline V gene sequence: CDR1 MNHEY, CDR2 SVGAGI. The V and J ends lost 4 bases and 8 bases, in that order; junction bases with no gene match: 9. The CDR3 contains 16 residues. The CDR3 region has the DNA TGTGCCAGCAGTTCCCCACTAGCGGGGGGTGCAGATGAGCAGTTCTTC. Translated: CASSSPLAGGADEQFF.

This clonotype was recorded many times. The chain uses TRBV6-2 or TRBV6-3 and TRBJ2-7; D remains unclear. Germline V lookup: CDR1 MNHEY, CDR2 SVGEGT. V was shortened by 3 bases and J by 3 bases, with 6 bases between the two germline ends. The CDR3 runs to 12 residues. The CDR3 DNA is TGTGCCAGCAGTTATGGCGTCTACGAGCAGTACTTC. This encodes CASSYGVYEQYF.

This clonotype was seen repeatedly, ten times or more. The DNA of the CDR3 is TGCGCCAGCAGCCAAGATTTAGGGACTAGCGGCACCGGGGAGCTGTTTTTT. Encoded protein: CASSQDLGTSGTGELFF. This sequence joins TRBV4-3 and TRBJ2-2; 11 nucleotides agree with TRBD2. Per the germline V gene, CDR1 is LGHNA and CDR2 is YSLEER. V trimming: 0 bases; J trimming: 4 bases; junction bases outside the gene matches: 4. The CDR3 has 17 amino acids.

This chain connects TRBV5-1 to TRBJ1-1; no definite D call. Trimming stripped 4 bases from V and 4 bases from J, with 14 bases between. CDR1 is SGHRS, CDR2 YFSETQ, per germline. This CDR3 comprises 14 residues. CDR3 loop: CASSVESEGTEAFF. The CDR3 DNA reads as TGCGCCAGCAGCGTGGAGTCGGAGGGCACTGAAGCTTTCTTT.

This chain connects TRBV7-2 to TRBJ1-2, with a tentative D call TRBD1 (6 bases). The V end was cut by 11 bases, the J end by 6 bases, with 25 bases between. The CDR3 spans 15 residues. CDR1 is SGHTA, CDR2 FQGNSA, per germline. CDR3 amino acids: CALSLRRGGADGYTF. Written as DNA, the CDR3 is TGTGCCTTAAGCTTAAGGAGGGGGGGCGCGGATGGCTACACCTTC.

This clonotype turned up a few times. The chain joins TRBV7-2 to TRBJ2-5; tentatively, D is TRBD1 (6 bases). The CDR3 extends over 16 amino acids. V lost 3 bases, J lost 1 base, and 15 bases lay in between. Germline CDR1 and CDR2: SGHTA and FQGNSA. This chain's CDR3 is CASSFGYRVTQETQYF. CDR3 sequence (DNA): TGTGCCAGCAGCTTCGGTTACAGGGTCACCCAAGAGACCCAGTACTTC.

The chain employs TRBV20-1 and TRBJ2-2; the D gene is possibly TRBD2 (5 bases). With 3 bases removed from V and 6 bases from J, the gap between germline ends came to 11 bases. Germline V CDR1 and CDR2: DFQATT, SNEGSKA (reference sequence). The CDR3 covers 13 residues. CDR3 nucleotides: TGCAGTGCTAGGTTGTCTAGCCCCGGGGAGCTGTTTTTT. This translates into CSARLSSPGELFF.

V gene TRBV20-1 combines with J gene TRBJ2-2; D is ambiguous. CDR1 is DFQATT, CDR2 SNEGSKA, per germline (reference sequence). With 4 bases removed from V and 0 bases from J, the gap between germline ends came to 9 bases. This CDR3 comprises 14 residues. CDR3 nucleotide sequence: TGCAGTGCTATTTCCAGGTCGAACACCGGGGAGCTGTTTTTT. Translation gives CSAISRSNTGELFF.

This clonotype was picked up a small number of times. V gene TRBV21-1 combines with J gene TRBJ2-3; TRBD2 is taken as the D call from the table, unchecked against the DNA. TRBV21-1 is annotated as a pseudogene. The CDR3 has 20 amino acids. The chain's CDR3 is CASSIRSGLRLAGVLDTQYF. DNA for the CDR3: TGTGCCAGCAGCATAAGAAGCGGCCTTAGACTAGCGGGGGTTCTTGATACGCAGTATTTT.

This sequence joins TRBV24-1 and TRBJ1-5; D unresolved. Per the germline V gene, CDR1 is KGHDR and CDR2 is SFDVKD. The V end was cut by 9 bases, the J end by 0 bases, with 11 bases between. This CDR3 has 14 amino acids. CDR3 region: CATGAPYSNQPQHF. In nucleotides, the CDR3 is TGTGCCACCGGCGCTCCTTATAGCAATCAGCCCCAGCATTTT.

Only a few counts were recorded for this clonotype. The chain joins TRBV4-3 to TRBJ2-7; possibly TRBD1 for D (5 bases). V was clipped by 0 bases and J by 6 bases, with 15 bases between them. The CDR3 is made up of 15 amino acids. The germline V gene encodes CDR1 LGHNA and CDR2 YSLEER. CDR3 coding DNA: TGCGCCAGCAGCCAAGATCGCCAGGGCTCTCTCGAGCAGTACTTC. It translates to CASSQDRQGSLEQYF.

This chain joins TRBV20-1 and TRBJ2-7; TRBD1 aligns across 8 bases. Looked up from germline, CDR1 is DFQATT and CDR2 is SNEGSKA (reference sequence). The trim removed 3 bases at V and 4 bases at J, leaving 26 bases unmatched. CDR3 length: 20 residues. CDR3: CSASASPGQDDQVLNYEQYF. Here the CDR3 DNA reads TGCAGTGCTAGTGCAAGCCCGGGACAGGATGATCAGGTCCTAAATTACGAGCAGTACTTC.

The chain has TRBV7-2 and TRBJ2-7, with TRBD1 as a possible D gene (8 bases). Germline V gene sequence: CDR1 SGHTA, CDR2 FQGNSA. V was trimmed by 5 bases and J by 3 bases, leaving 17 bases between them. The CDR3 totals 15 residues. The CDR3 DNA follows: TGTGCCAGCAGCCGAACAGGGGGGGAACACTACGAGCAGTACTTC. Residues: CASSRTGGEHYEQYF. The full variable domain, in which reference TRBV7-2 and TRBJ2-7 provide the parts outside the CDR3, is GAGVSQSPSNKVTEKGKDVELRCDPISGHTALYWYRQSLGQGLEFLIYFQGNSAPDKSGLPSDRFSAERTGGSVSTLTIQRTQQEDSAVYLCASSRTGGEHYEQYFGPGTRLTVT.

J is TRBJ1-1 and V is TRBV4-2, with D perhaps matching TRBD1 (6 bases). The length of the CDR3 is 14 residues. Germline assignment: CDR1 LGHNA and CDR2 YNFKEQ. V lost 3 bases and J lost 1, with 9 bases in between. The CDR3 coding sequence is TGTGCCAGCAGCCAGGGGGGGGCGAACACTGAAGCTTTCTTT. This translates into CASSQGGANTEAFF.

The V call is TRBV11-2, the J call TRBJ2-1, with a weak D call TRBD2 (6 bases). V lost 0 bases and J lost 4, with 10 bases in between. The CDR3 spans 15 residues. CDR1 and CDR2 from the germline V gene are SGHAT and FQNNGV. In DNA form, the CDR3 reads TGTGCCAGCAGCTTAGAGGCTAGCGCATACAATGAGCAGTTCTTC. Encoded protein: CASSLEASAYNEQFF.

This clonotype was observed at least ten times. The chain carries TRBV29-1 and TRBJ1-2; 7 bases are shared with TRBD1. V gave up 6 bases and J gave up 5 bases; unmatched junction bases: 3. In germline, CDR1 is SQVTM, CDR2 ANQGSEA. CDR3 length: 11 residues. CDR3 DNA sequence: TGCAGCGTGCGGGACAGTTATGGCTACACCTTC. Translation gives CSVRDSYGYTF.